Each of the 9 T cell receptor beta chains below was sequenced from the same sample in a study of technical replicates of blood from a few donors. TCRdb keeps only in-frame clones here, not all; method: immunoSEQ multiplex PCR. The profile shows 65,000 to 95,000 clones, 80% to 90% of them singletons. Material for sequencing was PBMCs. Receptors originate from a human donor in good health. Some clones in this sample may be carry-over from other donors' samples.

V and J are TRBV25-1 and TRBJ2-1, with a tentative D call TRBD1 (5 bases). Germline CDR1 is MGHDK and CDR2 is SYGVNS. V was pared by 4 bases and J by 5 bases, with 12 bases between. This CDR3 contains 14 residues. CDR3 nucleotides: TGTGCCAGCAGTGCCTGGACACTAAACAATGAGCAGTTCTTC. Amino acid sequence: CASSAWTLNNEQFF.

The chain recombines TRBV9 with TRBJ2-2; possible D gene TRBD2, 5 bases. The CDR3 is 12 residues long. Germline V lookup: CDR1 SGDLS, CDR2 YYNGEE. Trimming removed 5 bases from V and 6 bases from J, with 8 bases in between. In DNA form, the CDR3 reads TGTGCCAGCAGGCGGGTGGCCGGGGAGCTGTTTTTT. Protein sequence: CASRRVAGELFF.

This sequence joins TRBV9 and TRBJ2-1; 8 nucleotides align to TRBD2. Germline V gene data show CDR1 as SGDLS and CDR2 as YYNGEE. The CDR3 has 15 amino acids. J was trimmed by 5 bases and V by 2 bases; bases with no gene match: 6. CDR3 DNA: TGTGCCAGCAGCGTCGGGGGGGAGCGAAACAATGAGCAGTTCTTC. Translation gives CASSVGGERNNEQFF.

The J gene is TRBJ2-3, the V gene TRBV18; D might be TRBD1 (6 bases). With 6 bases removed from V and 4 bases from J, the gap between germline ends came to 17 bases. The CDR3 is 15 residues long. The V gene's germline CDR1 is KGHSH and CDR2 LQKENI. The CDR3 DNA reads TGTGCCAGCTCTGCACAGGGAAACAGTCCAGATACGCAGTATTTT. This translates into CASSAQGNSPDTQYF. The entire variable domain, with the rest obtained from reference TRBV18 and TRBJ2-3, is as follows: NAGVMQNPRHLVRRRGQEARLRCSPMKGHSHVYWYRQLPEEGLKFMVYLQKENIIDESGMPKERFSAEFPKEGPSILRIQQVVRGDSAAYFCASSAQGNSPDTQYFGPGTRLTVL.

As regards this clone: This CDR3 is also generated by other DNA sequences in the sample. The chain has TRBV6-1 and TRBJ2-3; TRBD2 matches at 7 bases. J was trimmed by 4 bases and V by 3 bases; bases with no gene match: 4. The CDR3 extends over 14 amino acids. Germline V gene sequence: CDR1 MNHNS, CDR2 SASEGT. The CDR3 DNA is TGTGCCAGCAGTGAGGGCGGGAGCGCAGATACGCAGTATTTT. Protein: CASSEGGSADTQYF.

This chain joins TRBV5-4 and TRBJ2-7, with 10 bases lining up with TRBD2. The junction had 2 bases not matched to a gene; V was cut back by 0 bases and J by 2 bases. In germline, CDR1 is SGHNT, CDR2 YYREEE (reference sequence). The CDR3 runs 15 residues. CDR3 protein: CASSLGSGGAYEQYF. For the CDR3, the DNA is TGTGCCAGCAGCTTGGGAAGCGGGGGGGCCTACGAGCAGTACTTC.

The chain joins TRBV6-5 to TRBJ2-6, with D unresolved. Trimming shortened V by 10 bases and J by 2 bases, and 15 bases separated the two germline ends. The CDR3 has 15 amino acids. CDR1 is MNHEY and CDR2 is SVGAGI in the germline V gene. This chain's CDR3 is CATRVYVAGANVLTF. The DNA for the CDR3 is TGTGCCACCCGGGTGTATGTGGCTGGGGCCAACGTCCTGACTTTC.

The chain couples TRBV7-2 to TRBJ2-5; 10 bases align to TRBD1. CDR1 and CDR2 from the germline V gene are SGHTA and FQGNSA. The CDR3 is 17 residues long. Trimming removed 5 bases from V and 7 bases from J; junction bases left unmatched: 16. The CDR3 nucleotides read TGTGCCAGCAGCCCAAACCCGACAGGGGGCCGGAGTGTGACCCAGTACTTC. Translated: CASSPNPTGGRSVTQYF.

This chain connects TRBV21-1 to TRBJ2-2; no DNA check was done on the table's D call, TRBD2. TRBV21-1 is a documented pseudogene. CDR3 length: 15 amino acids. The CDR3 here is CASSRETSVTGELFF. As DNA, the CDR3 is TGTGCCAGCAGCAGGGAGACTAGCGTGACCGGGGAGCTGTTTTTT.